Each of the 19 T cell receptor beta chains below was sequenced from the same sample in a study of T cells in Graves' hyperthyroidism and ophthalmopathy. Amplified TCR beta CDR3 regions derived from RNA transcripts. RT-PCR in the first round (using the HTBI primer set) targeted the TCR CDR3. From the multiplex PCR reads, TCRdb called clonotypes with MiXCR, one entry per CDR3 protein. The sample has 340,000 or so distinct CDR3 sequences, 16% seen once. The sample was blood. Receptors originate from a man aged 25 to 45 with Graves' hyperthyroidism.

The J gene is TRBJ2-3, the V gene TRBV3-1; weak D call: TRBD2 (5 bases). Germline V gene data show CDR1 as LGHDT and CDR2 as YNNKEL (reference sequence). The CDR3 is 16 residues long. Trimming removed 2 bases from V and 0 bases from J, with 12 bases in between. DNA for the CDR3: TGTGCCAGCAGCCAAAGTCGAAGCGGTAGCACAGATACGCAGTATTTT. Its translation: CASSQSRSGSTDTQYF.

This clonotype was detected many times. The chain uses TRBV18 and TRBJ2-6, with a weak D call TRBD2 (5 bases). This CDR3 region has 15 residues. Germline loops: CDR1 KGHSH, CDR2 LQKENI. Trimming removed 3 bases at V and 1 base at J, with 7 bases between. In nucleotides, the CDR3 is TGTGCCAGCTCACCCACGGGGTCTGGGGCCAACGTCCTGACTTTC. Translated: CASSPTGSGANVLTF.

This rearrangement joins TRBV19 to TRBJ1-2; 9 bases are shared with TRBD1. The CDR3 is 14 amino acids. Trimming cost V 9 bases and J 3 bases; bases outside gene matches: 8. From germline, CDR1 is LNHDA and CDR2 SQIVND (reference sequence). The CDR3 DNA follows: TGTGCCAGCCTGCGGACAGGGGATGACTATGGCTACACCTTC. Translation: CASLRTGDDYGYTF. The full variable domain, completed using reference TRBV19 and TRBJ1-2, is DGGITQSPKYLFRKEGQNVTLSCEQNLNHDAMYWYRQDPGQGLRLIYYSQIVNDFQKGDIAEGYSVSREKKESFPLTVTSAQKNPTAFYLCASLRTGDDYGYTFGSGTRLTVV.

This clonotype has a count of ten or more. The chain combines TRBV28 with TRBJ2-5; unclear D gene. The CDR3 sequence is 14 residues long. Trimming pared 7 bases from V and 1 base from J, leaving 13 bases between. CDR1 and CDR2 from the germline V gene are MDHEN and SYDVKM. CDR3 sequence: CASTVRQRQETQYF. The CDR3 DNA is TGTGCCAGCACCGTTAGACAACGCCAAGAGACCCAGTACTTC.

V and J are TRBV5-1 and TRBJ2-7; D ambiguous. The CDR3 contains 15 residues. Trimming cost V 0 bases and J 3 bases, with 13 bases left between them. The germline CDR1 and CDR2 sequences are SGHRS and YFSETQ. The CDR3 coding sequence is TGCGCCAGCAGCTTGGCCCCGGAAGGATTCTACGAGCAGTACTTC. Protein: CASSLAPEGFYEQYF. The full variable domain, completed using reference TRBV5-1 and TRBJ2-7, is KAGVTQTPRYLIKTRGQQVTLSCSPISGHRSVSWYQQTPGQGLQFLFEYFSETQRNKGNFPGRFSGRQFSNSRSEMNVSTLELGDSALYLCASSLAPEGFYEQYFGPGTRLTVT.

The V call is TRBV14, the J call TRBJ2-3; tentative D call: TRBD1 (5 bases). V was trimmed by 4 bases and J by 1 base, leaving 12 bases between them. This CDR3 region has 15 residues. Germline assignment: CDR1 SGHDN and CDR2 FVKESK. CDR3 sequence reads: CASSRQVGRTDTQYF. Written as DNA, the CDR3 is TGTGCCAGCAGCCGCCAGGTGGGGCGCACAGATACGCAGTATTTT.

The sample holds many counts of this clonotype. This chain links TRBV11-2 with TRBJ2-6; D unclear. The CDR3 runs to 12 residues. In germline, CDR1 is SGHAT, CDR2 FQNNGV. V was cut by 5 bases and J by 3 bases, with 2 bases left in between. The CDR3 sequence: CASSDGANVLTF. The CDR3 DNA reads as TGTGCCAGCAGCGATGGGGCCAACGTCCTGACTTTC. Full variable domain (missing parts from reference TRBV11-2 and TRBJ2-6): EAGVAQSPRYKIIEKRQSVAFWCNPISGHATLYWYQQILGQGPKLLIQFQNNGVVDDSQLPKDRFSAERLKGVDSTLKIQPAKLEDSAVYLCASSDGANVLTFGAGSRLTVL.

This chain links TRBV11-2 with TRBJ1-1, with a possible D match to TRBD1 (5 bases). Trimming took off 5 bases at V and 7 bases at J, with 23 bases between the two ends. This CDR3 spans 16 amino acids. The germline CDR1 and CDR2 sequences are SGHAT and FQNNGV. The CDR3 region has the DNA TGTGCCAGCAGCCGAGGGGCCGGGATTAGGGGTCGTGAAGCTTTCTTT. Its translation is CASSRGAGIRGREAFF.

CDR3 residues: CASSMGVRDRDQPQHF. The DNA of the CDR3 is TGTGCCAGTAGTATGGGTGTCAGGGACCGAGATCAGCCCCAGCATTTT. This chain links TRBV19 with TRBJ1-5, with a tentative D call TRBD1 (5 bases). Germline-derived CDR1 and CDR2 are LNHDA and SQIVND (reference sequence). V dropped 3 bases and J dropped 5 bases, with 17 bases sitting between them. The CDR3 length is 16 residues. Full variable domain (rest looked up from reference TRBV19 and TRBJ1-5): DGGITQSPKYLFRKEGQNVTLSCEQNLNHDAMYWYRQDPGQGLRLIYYSQIVNDFQKGDIAEGYSVSREKKESFPLTVTSAQKNPTAFYLCASSMGVRDRDQPQHFGDGTRLSIL.

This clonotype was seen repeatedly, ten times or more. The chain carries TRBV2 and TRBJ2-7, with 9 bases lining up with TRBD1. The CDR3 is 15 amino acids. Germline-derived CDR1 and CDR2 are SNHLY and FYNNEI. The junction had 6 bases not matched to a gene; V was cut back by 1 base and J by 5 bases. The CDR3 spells CASSEVRDRAHEQYF. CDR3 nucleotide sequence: TGTGCCAGCAGTGAAGTCCGGGACAGGGCGCACGAGCAGTACTTC.

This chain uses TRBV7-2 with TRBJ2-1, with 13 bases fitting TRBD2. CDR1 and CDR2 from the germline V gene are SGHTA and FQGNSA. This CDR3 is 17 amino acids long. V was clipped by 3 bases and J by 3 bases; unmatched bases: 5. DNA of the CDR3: TGTGCCAGCAGCTTGGCTTGGACTAGCGGGGGCTACAATGAGCAGTTCTTC. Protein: CASSLAWTSGGYNEQFF.

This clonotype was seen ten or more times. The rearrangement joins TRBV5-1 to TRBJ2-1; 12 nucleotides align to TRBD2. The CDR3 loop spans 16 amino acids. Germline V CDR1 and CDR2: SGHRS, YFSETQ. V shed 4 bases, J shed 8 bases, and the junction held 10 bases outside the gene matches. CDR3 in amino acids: CASSITTSGSNDEQFF. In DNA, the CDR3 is TGCGCCAGCAGCATCACGACTAGCGGGAGTAACGATGAGCAGTTCTTC.

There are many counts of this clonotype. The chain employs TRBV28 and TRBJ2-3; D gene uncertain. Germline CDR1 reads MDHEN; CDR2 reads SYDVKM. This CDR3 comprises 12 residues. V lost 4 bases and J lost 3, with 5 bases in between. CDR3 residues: CASSSQTDTQYF. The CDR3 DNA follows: TGTGCCAGCAGTTCCCAGACAGATACGCAGTATTTT.

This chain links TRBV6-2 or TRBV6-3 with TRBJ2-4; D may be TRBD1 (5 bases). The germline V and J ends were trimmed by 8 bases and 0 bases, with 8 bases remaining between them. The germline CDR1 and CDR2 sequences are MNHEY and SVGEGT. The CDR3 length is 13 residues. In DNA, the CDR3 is TGTGCCAGCGGGGCCTTAGCCAAAAACATTCAGTACTTC. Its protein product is CASGALAKNIQYF.

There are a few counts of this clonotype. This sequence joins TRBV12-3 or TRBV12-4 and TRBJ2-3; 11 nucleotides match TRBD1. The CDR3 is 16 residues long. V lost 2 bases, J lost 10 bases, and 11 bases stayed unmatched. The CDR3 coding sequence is TGTGCCAGCAGTTTAAGGGGGGACAGGGGGTTTTACGCGCAGTATTTT. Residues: CASSLRGDRGFYAQYF.

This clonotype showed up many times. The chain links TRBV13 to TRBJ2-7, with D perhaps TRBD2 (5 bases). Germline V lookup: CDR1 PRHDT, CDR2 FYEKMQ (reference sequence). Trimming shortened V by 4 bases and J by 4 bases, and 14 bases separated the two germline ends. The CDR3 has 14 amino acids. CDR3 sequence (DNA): TGTGCCAGCAGCTACCGTGGTGAGGGTTACGAGCAGTACTTC. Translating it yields CASSYRGEGYEQYF.

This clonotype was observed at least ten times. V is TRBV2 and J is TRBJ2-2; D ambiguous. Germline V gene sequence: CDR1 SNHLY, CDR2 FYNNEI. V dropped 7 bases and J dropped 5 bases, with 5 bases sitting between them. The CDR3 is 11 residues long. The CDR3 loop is CASMRTGELFF. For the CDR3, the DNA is TGTGCCAGCATGAGAACCGGGGAGCTGTTTTTT.

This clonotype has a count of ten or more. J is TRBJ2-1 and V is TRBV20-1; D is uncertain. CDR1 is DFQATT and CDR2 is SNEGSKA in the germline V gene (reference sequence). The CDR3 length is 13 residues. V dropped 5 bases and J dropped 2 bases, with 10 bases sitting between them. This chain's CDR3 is CSAQRMTYNEQFF. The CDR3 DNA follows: TGCAGTGCTCAACGGATGACCTACAATGAGCAGTTCTTC.

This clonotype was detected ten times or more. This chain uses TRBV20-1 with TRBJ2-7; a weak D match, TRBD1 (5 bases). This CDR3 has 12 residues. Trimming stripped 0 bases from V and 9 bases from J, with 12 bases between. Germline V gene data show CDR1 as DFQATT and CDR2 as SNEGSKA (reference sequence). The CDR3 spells CSARDPQGRQYF. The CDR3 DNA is TGCAGTGCTAGAGATCCCCAGGGCCGGCAGTACTTC.